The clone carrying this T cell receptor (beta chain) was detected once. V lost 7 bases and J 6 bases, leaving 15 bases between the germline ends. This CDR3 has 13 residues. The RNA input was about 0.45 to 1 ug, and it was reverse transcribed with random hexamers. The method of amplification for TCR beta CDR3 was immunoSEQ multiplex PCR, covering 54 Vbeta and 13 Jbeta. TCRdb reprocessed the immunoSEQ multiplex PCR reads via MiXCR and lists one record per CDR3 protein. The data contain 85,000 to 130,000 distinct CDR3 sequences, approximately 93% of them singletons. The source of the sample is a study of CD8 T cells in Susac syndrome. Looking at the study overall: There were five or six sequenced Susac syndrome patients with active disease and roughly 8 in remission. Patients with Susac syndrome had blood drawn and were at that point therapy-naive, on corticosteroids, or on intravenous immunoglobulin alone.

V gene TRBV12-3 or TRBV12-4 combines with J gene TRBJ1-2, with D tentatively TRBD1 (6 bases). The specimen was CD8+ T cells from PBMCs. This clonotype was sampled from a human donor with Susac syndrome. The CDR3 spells CASTGQPRDGYTF. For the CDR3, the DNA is TGTGCCAGCACCGGACAGCCTAGGGATGGCTACACCTTC.